This section outlines one T cell receptor (beta chain) sequence together with its context. Antigen: not known. The data were taken from a study of radiation and T cells in renal cell carcinoma. Study-level findings and limits: Top tumor clonotypes rose in blood 2 weeks post-radiation, then contracted.

Noted time point: baseline pretreatment blood. Indicated treatment: 15 Gy SBRT to primary tumor, nephrectomy 4 weeks later. Germline CDR1 reads MDHEN; CDR2 reads SYDVKM. V was cut by 7 bases and J by 2 bases, with 9 bases left in between. CDR3 length equals 13 residues. Profiling relied on immunoSEQ multiplex PCR, and the TCRdb table lists in-frame clones only, not all of them. The sample lists 150,000 or so clones, roughly nine tenths occurring once. The chain uses TRBV28 and TRBJ1-5; no clear D. The clonotype originates from a woman between 65 and 79 years old with renal cell carcinoma. Sample: blood, taken from a patient whose treatment included radiotherapy and nephrectomy. The DNA for the CDR3 is TGTGCCAGCACCCTAAGGGGCAATCAGCCCCAGCATTTT. As protein: CASTLRGNQPQHF.